Listed below are T cell receptor beta chains from one sample, sequenced in a study of blood T cell repertoires in COVID-19. The data were produced by immunoSEQ multiplex PCR, yet TCRdb's version contains in-frame clones alone and is incomplete. The sample contains roughly 280,000 clones, over 65% of which appear only once. The material sequenced was peripheral blood. The source is a man aged 60-69 years who had recovered from COVID-19. CDR3s include the opening cysteine and the closing phenylalanine or tryptophan.

v_call,cdr3_aa
TRBV10-3,CAISGGAGTGELFF
TRBV30,CAWSPPGAYEQYF
TRBV5-4,CASSFSGRVYNEQFF
TRBV27,CASSPWDRGANYGYTF
TRBV9,CASSVAASLSGELFF
TRBV18,CASSPKRSGDNEQFF
TRBV3-1/TRBV3-2,CASSQDREGLFADTQYF
TRBV5-4,CASSLRMGQGAREQYF
TRBV5-1,CASSSPDDRVISGGELFF
TRBV9,CASSETGTLQETQYF
TRBV3-1/TRBV3-2,CASSPTTGRTGELFF
TRBV6-5,CASSDGFYNSPLHF
TRBV2,CASTEDSSNQPQHF
TRBV6-5,CASKEDQGAITEAFF
TRBV10-3,CAISPRGARANTGELFF
TRBV19,CASSIAGRNTGELFF
TRBV29-1,CSGATGSYEQYF
TRBV19,CASNNRGVSEQYF
TRBV6-5,CASSYGQDNQPQHF
TRBV6-1,CASSDPGTANYGYTF
TRBV21-1,CASSSGSYNSPLHF
TRBV5-1,CASSPRPGTSGGGEQFF
TRBV3-1/TRBV3-2,CASSQTGGGNTIYF
TRBV9,CASSVGSGAYYEQYF
TRBV28,CASSLAGAQPYEQYF
TRBV18,CASSPRTGYEQYF
TRBV18,CASSSGGPSDTQYF
TRBV3-1/TRBV3-2,CASSQDNRGYNEQFF
TRBV2,CASSENSRGNTIYF
TRBV30,CAWTRRSGGLNTEAFF
TRBV11-2,CASSRDRGTYEQYF
TRBV14,CASSLEGAARYTEAFF